Detailed here is one TCR beta chain. Its antigen is as yet unknown. At one end, the junction sequence differs from germline, possibly due to a read error. This entry belongs to a study of tumor-infiltrating lymphocytes in localized non-small cell lung cancer. General study points: No link was found between tumor T-cell fraction and recurrence-free survival. TCRbeta sequencing showed higher T cell infiltration in tumors than uninvolved lung. Different pieces of the same tissue went to different assays, confounding technical variation with intratumor heterogeneity.

The CDR3 extends over 14 amino acids. Germline CDR1 SSHAT, CDR2 FNYEAQ (reference sequence). Sequencing was performed with immunoSEQ multiplex PCR; in TCRdb, only in-frame clones are kept and a portion is missing. The sample contains some 16,000 clones, less than 55% of which appear only once. Sample: lung tumor tissue. V usage is TRBV7-7 and J usage is TRBJ2-3, with 7 nucleotides matching TRBD1. This clonotype was obtained from a human donor with non-small cell lung cancer. CDR3 amino acids: CASSLVTGADTQYF. As DNA, the CDR3 is TGTGCTAGCAGCTTAGTAACAGGGGCAGATACGCAGTATTTT. Based on the CDR3 plus reference TRBV7-7 and TRBJ2-3, the full variable domain is GAGVSQSPRYKVTKRGQDVTLRCDPISSHATLYWYQQALGQGPEFLTYFNYEAQPDKSGLPSDRFSAERPEGSISTLTIQRTEQRDSAMYRCASSLVTGADTQYFGPGTRLTVL.